The 21 T cell receptor beta chains in this list originate from one sample, sequenced in a study of post-analysis software for immune sequencing data. Unique-molecular-identifier-tagged TCR beta cDNA libraries were used. TCRdb re-derived calls from the PCR reads in MiXCR, one entry per CDR3 protein. This sample has roughly 540,000 distinct CDR3 sequences, with 30% to 40% found just once. For these TCRs, the target antigens are not known. Study-wide results and caveats: There were five TRBV segments more frequent in patients than controls, and TRBV5-6, TRBV5-1 and TRBV20-1 were among them.

Sequenced input: blood. These receptors all come from a girl younger than 18 with multiple sclerosis.

This chain uses TRBV7-9 with TRBJ1-1; D call uncertain. Germline lookup yields CDR1 SEHNR and CDR2 FQNEAQ (reference sequence). With 4 bases removed from V and 7 bases from J, the gap between germline ends came to 16 bases. The CDR3 has 14 residues. CDR3 protein: CASSSPRVSYEAFF. The CDR3 nucleotides read TGTGCCAGCAGCTCACCCCGGGTCAGTTATGAAGCTTTCTTT.

The rearrangement uses TRBV5-1 and TRBJ2-5; D unresolved. This CDR3 is 14 amino acids long. Trimming took off 0 bases at V and 11 bases at J, with 17 bases between the two ends. Looked up from germline, CDR1 is SGHRS and CDR2 is YFSETQ. The CDR3 loop is CASSLEVSGDEQYF. In nucleotides, the CDR3 is TGCGCCAGCAGCTTGGAAGTATCTGGCGATGAGCAGTACTTC.

The genes are TRBV7-9 and TRBJ1-1, with D uncertain. In germline, CDR1 is SEHNR, CDR2 FQNEAQ (reference sequence). V was clipped by 5 bases and J by 8 bases, with 12 bases between them. There are 12 residues in the CDR3. DNA for the CDR3: TGTGCCAGCAGCCTCCAGACTGAGGAAGCTTTCTTT. This codes for CASSLQTEEAFF. Full variable domain (missing parts from reference TRBV7-9 and TRBJ1-1): DTGVSQNPRHKITKRGQNVTFRCDPISEHNRLYWYRQTLGQGPEFLTYFQNEAQLEKSRLLSDRFSAERPKGSFSTLEIQRTEQGDSAMYLCASSLQTEEAFFGQGTRLTVV.

The rearrangement links TRBV12-3 or TRBV12-4 to TRBJ2-7, with a possible D match to TRBD2 (5 bases). V was pared by 2 bases and J by 6 bases, with 20 bases between. This CDR3 is 16 amino acids long. CDR3 amino acids: CASSLLDGAKAGEQYF. CDR3 DNA: TGTGCCAGCAGTTTATTGGACGGAGCAAAGGCGGGCGAGCAGTACTTC.

Only a few counts were recorded for this clonotype. J is TRBJ1-1 and V is TRBV6-5; D is undetermined. Trimming took off 0 bases at V and 2 bases at J, with 13 bases between the two ends. CDR3 length: 16 amino acids. CDR1 is MNHEY, CDR2 SVGAGI, per germline. The CDR3 reads CASSYSYHRANTEAFF. In nucleotides, the CDR3 is TGTGCCAGCAGTTACTCATACCACCGGGCCAACACTGAAGCTTTCTTT.

This sequence joins TRBV29-1 and TRBJ2-6; D is unclear. V shed 4 bases and J shed 2 bases, with 6 bases lying between them. Looked up from germline, CDR1 is SQVTM and CDR2 is ANQGSEA. CDR3 size: 13 residues. The CDR3 region is CSVVEAGANVLTF. CDR3 nucleotides: TGCAGCGTTGTTGAGGCTGGGGCCAACGTCCTGACTTTC.

There are a few counts of this clonotype. This rearrangement joins TRBV10-3 to TRBJ2-5, with D possibly matching TRBD1 (6 bases). The DNA matches TRBJ2-7 better at its end, which makes the J call doubtful. The CDR3 sequence is 11 residues long. Germline V gives CDR1 ENHRY, CDR2 SYGVKD. CDR3 amino acids: CAIGGGNEQYF. As DNA, the CDR3 is TGTGCCATCGGTGGGGGCAACGAGCAGTACTTC.

The V gene is TRBV5-1, the J gene TRBJ2-7; TRBD1 matches at 9 bases. V lost 4 bases, J lost 12 bases, and 11 bases stayed unmatched. Germline values: CDR1 SGHRS, CDR2 YFSETQ. This CDR3 comprises 13 residues. The CDR3: CASSLRTGEGSYF. In nucleotides, the CDR3 is TGCGCCAGCAGCCTACGGACAGGGGAGGGCTCGTACTTC.

This clonotype has just a few counts. The chain links TRBV6-1 to TRBJ1-4; D gene unclear. Trimming removed 2 bases from V and 3 bases from J, with 10 bases in between. This CDR3 has 15 residues. Germline CDR1 MNHNS, CDR2 SASEGT. The CDR3: CASSELIPPNEKLFF. Here the CDR3 DNA reads TGTGCCAGCAGTGAACTCATCCCACCTAATGAAAAACTGTTTTTT.

This chain connects TRBV5-5 to TRBJ2-3; TRBD2 matches 12 bases. Germline V gene data show CDR1 as SGHKS and CDR2 as YYEKEE (reference sequence). CDR3 length equals 18 residues. V was pared by 2 bases and J by 4 bases, with 11 bases of the junction left unmatched. CDR3 DNA: TGTGCCAGCAGCTTAAGCCTAGCGGGGGGGCCGTCCGCAGATACGCAGTATTTT. It is translated as CASSLSLAGGPSADTQYF.

This clonotype was recorded at least ten times. The chain uses TRBV5-1 and TRBJ2-7; TRBD1 aligns across 9 bases. This CDR3 comprises 15 residues. CDR1 SGHRS and CDR2 YFSETQ come from the germline V gene. The V and J ends lost 4 bases and 0 bases, in that order; junction bases with no gene match: 5. DNA of the CDR3: TGCGCCAGCAGCGGGGGGACAGGGCCCTCCTACGAGCAGTACTTC. It yields the protein CASSGGTGPSYEQYF.

The table lists this clonotype with a few counts. The gene calls are TRBV9 and TRBJ2-3, with D uncertain. Trimming cost V 4 bases and J 1 base, with 10 bases left between them. Germline CDR1 is SGDLS and CDR2 is YYNGEE. The CDR3 is 14 residues long. CDR3 sequence: CASSPHQGTDTQYF. The CDR3 coding sequence is TGTGCCAGCAGCCCCCACCAAGGCACAGATACGCAGTATTTT.

The chain uses TRBV11-2 and TRBJ2-5; D gene uncertain. Judging by the DNA end, TRBJ2-7 fits better; the J call may be wrong. CDR3 length equals 16 residues. CDR1 SGHAT and CDR2 FQNNGV come from the germline V gene. CDR3 sequence (DNA): TGTGCCAGCACCTACACCCTTCGGAAGGTTGGCTACGAGCAGTACTTC. As protein: CASTYTLRKVGYEQYF.

This clonotype has just a few counts. The rearrangement joins TRBV7-9 to TRBJ2-5; 10 bases agree with TRBD2. Trimming at V came to 6 bases and at J to 5 bases, leaving 3 bases not matched to a gene. Germline V lookup: CDR1 SEHNR, CDR2 FQNEAQ (reference sequence). CDR3 length: 13 amino acids. The CDR3 here is CASRIAGGETQYF. The CDR3 DNA sequence: TGTGCCAGCAGGATAGCGGGGGGTGAGACCCAGTACTTC.

The chain couples TRBV9 to TRBJ2-1, with D possibly TRBD2 on 7 matching bases. The germline CDR1 and CDR2 sequences are SGDLS and YYNGEE. The CDR3 consists of 15 residues. V was shortened by 3 bases and J by 4 bases, with 14 bases between the two germline ends. The CDR3 loop is CASSGPGGPYNEQFF. CDR3 nucleotides: TGTGCCAGCAGCGGGCCCGGGGGGCCGTACAATGAGCAGTTCTTC.

This clonotype was found a few times. This chain connects TRBV11-2 to TRBJ2-1, with 10 bases that match TRBD1. The CDR3 totals 15 residues. CDR1 and CDR2 from the germline V gene are SGHAT and FQNNGV. J was trimmed by 7 bases and V by 4 bases; bases with no gene match: 7. CDR3 region: CASSSWDRGVNEQFF. The CDR3 bases are TGTGCCAGCAGCTCCTGGGACAGGGGTGTAAATGAGCAGTTCTTC.

This clonotype was seen more than once but under ten times. The chain combines TRBV12-3 or TRBV12-4 with TRBJ2-1; tentatively, D is TRBD2 (6 bases). CDR3 length: 14 amino acids. V lost 7 bases and J lost 4, with 14 bases in between. CDR3 bases: TGTGCCAGCACCCCTGATGGGGGGTACAATGAGCAGTTCTTC. Translation gives CASTPDGGYNEQFF.

This clonotype appeared a few times. This chain joins TRBV5-1 and TRBJ2-7, with D possibly TRBD1 on 7 matching bases. CDR1 and CDR2 (germline): SGHRS, YFSETQ. The CDR3 consists of 15 residues. V was cut by 0 bases and J by 4 bases, with 14 bases left in between. The CDR3 DNA is TGCGCCAGCAGCTTGGGCGGAGGGGGCAAATACGAGCAGTACTTC. The encoded protein is CASSLGGGGKYEQYF. Supplemented by reference TRBV5-1 and TRBJ2-7, the full variable domain reads KAGVTQTPRYLIKTRGQQVTLSCSPISGHRSVSWYQQTPGQGLQFLFEYFSETQRNKGNFPGRFSGRQFSNSRSEMNVSTLELGDSALYLCASSLGGGGKYEQYFGPGTRLTVT.

The V and J genes are TRBV28 and TRBJ2-4; unclear D gene. The J call may be mistaken, given a closer DNA end match to TRBJ2-7. The germline CDR1 and CDR2 sequences are MDHEN and SYDVKM. The CDR3 is 19 residues long. CDR3 amino acids: CASSLYPRGRGLRSYEQYF. The CDR3 DNA sequence: TGTGCCAGCAGTTTATACCCTAGAGGACGCGGCCTGAGGTCCTACGAGCAGTACTTC.

The chain couples TRBV7-8 to TRBJ1-5; D is ambiguous. This CDR3 has 17 amino acids. The ends were cut back, 5 bases at V and 1 base at J, with 18 bases in the middle. Germline CDR1 and CDR2: SGHVS and FQNEAQ. The DNA of the CDR3 is TGTGCCAGCAGCGATACCCGAGGATATCCGAGCAATCAGCCCCAGCATTTT. Translating gives CASSDTRGYPSNQPQHF.

The V call is TRBV7-2, the J call TRBJ2-7; no firm D call. The germline V gene encodes CDR1 SGHTA and CDR2 FQGNSA. The V end was cut by 4 bases, the J end by 0 bases, with 10 bases between. This CDR3 comprises 14 residues. In DNA form, the CDR3 reads TGTGCCAGCAGCTCGGCAGCAGCCTCCTACGAGCAGTACTTC. Its protein product is CASSSAAASYEQYF.